This T cell receptor (beta chain) was captured in a study of shared clonotypes between healthy human individuals. To note about this clone: Its antigen is currently unknown.

Selected positively for CCR7 and CD45RO-negative, naive CD8 cells excluded terminally differentiated effector memory CD45RA+ cells. There were no recent acute infections or vaccinations among the donors, who were healthy HIV-negative adults. Sorted-subset replicate PCR reactions were performed with approximately 190 ng DNA, corresponding to 30,000 to 35,000 T cell genomes. Some clones are missing from TCRdb's copy, which holds only in-frame ones; the method was immunoSEQ multiplex PCR. The sample includes 1.5 million to 2.5 million clones, about 95% of them seen just once. Whole-study findings and limits: Genetic and exposure-history diversity was limited by the small donor number. Memory subsets generally showed lower estimated richness than naive subsets.

The sequence derives from a man aged 18 to 30 in good health. What was sequenced was naive CD8+ T cells sorted from blood.

CDR3 amino acids: CASTAVTGELFF. CDR3 nucleotides: TGTGCCAGCACCGCAGTCACCGGGGAGCTGTTTTTT. The V and J genes are TRBV5-6 and TRBJ2-2; unclear D gene. This CDR3 comprises 12 residues. The germline gives CDR1 SGHDT, CDR2 YYEEEE. Trimming left V 6 bases short and J 4 bases short, with 7 bases between.